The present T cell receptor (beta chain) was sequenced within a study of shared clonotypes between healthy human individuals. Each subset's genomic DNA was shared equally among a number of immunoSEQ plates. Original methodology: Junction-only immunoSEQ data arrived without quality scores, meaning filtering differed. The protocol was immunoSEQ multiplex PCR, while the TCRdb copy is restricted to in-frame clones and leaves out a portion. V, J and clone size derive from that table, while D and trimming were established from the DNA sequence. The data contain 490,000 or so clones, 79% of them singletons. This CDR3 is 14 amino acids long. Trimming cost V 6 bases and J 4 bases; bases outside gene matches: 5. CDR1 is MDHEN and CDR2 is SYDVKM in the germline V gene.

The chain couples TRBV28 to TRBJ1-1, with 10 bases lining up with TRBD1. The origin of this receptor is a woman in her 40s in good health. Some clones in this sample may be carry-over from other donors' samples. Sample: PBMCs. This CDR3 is CASSRTGGATEAFF. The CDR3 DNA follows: TGTGCCAGCAGCCGGACAGGGGGGGCCACTGAAGCTTTCTTT.